This T cell receptor (beta chain) stems from a study of OX40 agonist ivuxolimab in advanced cancers. The study's findings and limits: Expanded clones tended on average to be more numerous among CD8+ T cells than CD4+. Determination of antigen specificity was not performed for the expanded peripheral T cells.

A remark on this clone: Its specificity is not known.

Some clones are missing from TCRdb's copy, which holds only in-frame ones; the method was immunoSEQ multiplex PCR. Altogether 78,000 or so clones are present, 92% being singletons, with the ten largest covering roughly 0.44%. The sequencing here drew on CD4+ or CD8+ T cells sorted from blood, taken in a trial of the OX40 agonist ivuxolimab. This TCR came from an adult with an advanced solid tumor such as melanoma, head and neck, liver or kidney cancer.

Here the CDR3 DNA reads TGTGCCAGCAGCTTACTTGCAGGGACCACTGAAGCTTTCTTT. Its protein product is CASSLLAGTTEAFF. The genes are TRBV7-9 and TRBJ1-1; a weak D match, TRBD1 (5 bases). This CDR3 contains 14 residues. The V and J ends lost 2 bases and 4 bases respectively, with 11 bases between them. Germline CDR1 reads SEHNR; CDR2 reads FQNEAQ (reference sequence). The full variable domain, in which reference TRBV7-9 and TRBJ1-1 provide the parts outside the CDR3, is DTGVSQNPRHKITKRGQNVTFRCDPISEHNRLYWYRQTLGQGPEFLTYFQNEAQLEKSRLLSDRFSAERPKGSFSTLEIQRTEQGDSAMYLCASSLLAGTTEAFFGQGTRLTVV.